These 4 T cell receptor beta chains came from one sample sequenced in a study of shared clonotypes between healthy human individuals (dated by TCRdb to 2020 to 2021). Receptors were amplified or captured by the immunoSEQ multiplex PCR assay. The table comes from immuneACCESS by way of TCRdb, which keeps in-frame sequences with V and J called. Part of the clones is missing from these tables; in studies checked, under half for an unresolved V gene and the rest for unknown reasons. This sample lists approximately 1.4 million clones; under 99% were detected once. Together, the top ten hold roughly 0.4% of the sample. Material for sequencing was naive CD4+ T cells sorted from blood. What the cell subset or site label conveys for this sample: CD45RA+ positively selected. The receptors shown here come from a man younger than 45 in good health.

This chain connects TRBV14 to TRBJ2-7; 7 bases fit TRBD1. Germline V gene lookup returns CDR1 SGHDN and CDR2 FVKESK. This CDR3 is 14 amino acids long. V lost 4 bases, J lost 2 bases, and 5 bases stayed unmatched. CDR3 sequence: CASSLRQGTYEQYF. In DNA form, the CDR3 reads TGTGCCAGCAGCCTACGACAGGGAACCTACGAGCAGTACTTC.

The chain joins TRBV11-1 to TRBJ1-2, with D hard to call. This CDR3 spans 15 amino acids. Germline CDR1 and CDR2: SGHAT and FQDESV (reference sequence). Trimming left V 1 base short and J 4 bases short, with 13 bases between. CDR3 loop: CASSLDGGETYGYTF. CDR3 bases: TGTGCCAGCAGCTTAGATGGCGGGGAAACCTATGGCTACACCTTC. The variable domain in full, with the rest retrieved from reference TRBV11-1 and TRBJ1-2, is EAEVAQSPRYKITEKSQAVAFWCDPISGHATLYWYRQILGQGPELLVQFQDESVVDDSQLPKDRFSAERLKGVDSTLKIQPAELGDSAMYLCASSLDGGETYGYTFGSGTRLTVV.

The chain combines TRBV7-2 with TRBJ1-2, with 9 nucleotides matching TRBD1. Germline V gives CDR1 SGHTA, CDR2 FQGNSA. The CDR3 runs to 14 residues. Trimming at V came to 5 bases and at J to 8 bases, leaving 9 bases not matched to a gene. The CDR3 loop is CASSPDRGDLGYTF. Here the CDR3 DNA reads TGTGCCAGCAGCCCAGACAGGGGGGATTTGGGCTACACCTTC.

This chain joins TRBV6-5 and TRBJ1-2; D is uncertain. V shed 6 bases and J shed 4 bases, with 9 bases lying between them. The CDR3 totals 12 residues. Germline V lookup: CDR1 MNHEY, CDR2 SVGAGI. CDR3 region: CASSQTPYGYTF. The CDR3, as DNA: TGTGCCAGCAGCCAGACCCCCTATGGCTACACCTTC.